One sample yielded the 6 T cell receptor beta chains listed below, sequenced in a study of blood T cell repertoires in COVID-19. Sequencing used immunoSEQ multiplex PCR; TCRdb keeps in-frame clones, though not all of them. The sample yields about 70,000 clones, about 80% seen once. The sequenced sample was peripheral blood. The source of these receptors is a woman in her seventies with acute or convalescent COVID-19.

This chain joins TRBV18 and TRBJ1-5; D remains ambiguous. V gave up 2 bases and J gave up 4 bases, with 12 bases separating them. In germline, CDR1 is KGHSH, CDR2 LQKENI. The CDR3 is 15 residues long. CDR3 coding DNA: TGTGCCAGCTCACCAAATTCTGGAGGGAATCAGCCCCAGCATTTT. Amino acids: CASSPNSGGNQPQHF. Full variable domain (missing parts from reference TRBV18 and TRBJ1-5): NAGVMQNPRHLVRRRGQEARLRCSPMKGHSHVYWYRQLPEEGLKFMVYLQKENIIDESGMPKERFSAEFPKEGPSILRIQQVVRGDSAAYFCASSPNSGGNQPQHFGDGTRLSIL.

This rearrangement joins TRBV30 to TRBJ2-7; 7 bases fit TRBD1. The J segment lost 2 bases and the V segment lost 7 bases, leaving 17 bases of the junction unmatched. Germline CDR1 GTSNPN, CDR2 SVGIG (reference sequence). The CDR3 contains 16 residues. CDR3 sequence (DNA): TGTGCCTTGTCGGCTCAAAGGACAGGTGCAACCTACGAGCAGTACTTC. Translated, it gives CALSAQRTGATYEQYF. Looking up the rest from reference TRBV30 and TRBJ2-7 gives the full variable domain: SQTIHQWPATLVQPVGSPLSLECTVEGTSNPNLYWYRQAAGRGLQLLFYSVGIGQISSEVPQNLSASRPQDRQFILSSKKLLLSDSGFYLCALSAQRTGATYEQYFGPGTRLTVT.

This chain connects TRBV2 to TRBJ2-2; TRBD2 is a possible D gene (5 bases). Trimming shortened V by 4 bases and J by 0 bases, and 12 bases separated the two germline ends. The CDR3 sequence is 16 residues long. Germline V gene lookup returns CDR1 SNHLY and CDR2 FYNNEI. CDR3 DNA: TGTGCCAGCAGTGGACGGGAATATTCGAACACCGGGGAGCTGTTTTTT. Amino acid sequence: CASSGREYSNTGELFF.

This clone was observed many times. The genes are TRBV5-4 and TRBJ2-7, with D unclear. CDR1 SGHNT and CDR2 YYREEE come from the germline V gene (reference sequence). V was pared by 4 bases and J by 3 bases, with 17 bases between. The CDR3 is 15 amino acids. The chain's CDR3 is CASSPDKGAFYEQYF. Written as DNA, the CDR3 is TGTGCCAGCAGCCCTGACAAAGGCGCCTTCTACGAGCAGTACTTC.

The chain joins TRBV7-9 to TRBJ1-2; D gene uncertain. V dropped 2 bases and J dropped 4 bases, with 17 bases sitting between them. Germline V gene sequence: CDR1 SEHNR, CDR2 FQNEAQ (reference sequence). The CDR3 totals 16 residues. CDR3 nucleotide sequence: TGTGCCAGCAGCTTAAGAGCGGTAAGCCATCTCTATGGCTACACCTTC. The encoded protein is CASSLRAVSHLYGYTF.

This sequence joins TRBV4-2 and TRBJ2-3, with D perhaps TRBD2 (6 bases). Between the trimmed V and J ends, which lost 0 bases and 0 bases, there was a span of 13 bases. Germline lookup yields CDR1 LGHNA and CDR2 YNFKEQ. The CDR3 has 17 amino acids. The CDR3, as DNA: TGTGCCAGCAGCCAAGATTGGGCGGGAACTAGCACAGATACGCAGTATTTT. It yields the protein CASSQDWAGTSTDTQYF.